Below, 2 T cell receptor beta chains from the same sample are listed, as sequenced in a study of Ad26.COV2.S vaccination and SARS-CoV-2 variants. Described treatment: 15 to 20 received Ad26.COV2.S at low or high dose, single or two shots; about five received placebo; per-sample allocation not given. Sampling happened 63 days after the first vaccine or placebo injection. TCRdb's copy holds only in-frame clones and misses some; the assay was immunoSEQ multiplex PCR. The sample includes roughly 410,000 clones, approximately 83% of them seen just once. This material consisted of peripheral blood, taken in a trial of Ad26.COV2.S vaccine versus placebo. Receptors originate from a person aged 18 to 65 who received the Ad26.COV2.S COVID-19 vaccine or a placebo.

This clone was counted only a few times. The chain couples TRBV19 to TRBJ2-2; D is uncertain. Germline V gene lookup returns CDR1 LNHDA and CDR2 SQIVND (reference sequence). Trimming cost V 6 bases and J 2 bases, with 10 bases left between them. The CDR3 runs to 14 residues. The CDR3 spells CASSRTVNTGELFF. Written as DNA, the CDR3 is TGTGCCAGTAGCAGGACCGTAAACACCGGGGAGCTGTTTTTT.

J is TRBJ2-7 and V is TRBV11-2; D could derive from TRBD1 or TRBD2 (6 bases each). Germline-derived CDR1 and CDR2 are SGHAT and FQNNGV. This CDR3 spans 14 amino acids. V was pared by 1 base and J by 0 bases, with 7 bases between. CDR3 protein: CASSLGGASYEQYF. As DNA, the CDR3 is TGTGCCAGCAGCTTAGGGGGGGCCTCCTACGAGCAGTACTTC.